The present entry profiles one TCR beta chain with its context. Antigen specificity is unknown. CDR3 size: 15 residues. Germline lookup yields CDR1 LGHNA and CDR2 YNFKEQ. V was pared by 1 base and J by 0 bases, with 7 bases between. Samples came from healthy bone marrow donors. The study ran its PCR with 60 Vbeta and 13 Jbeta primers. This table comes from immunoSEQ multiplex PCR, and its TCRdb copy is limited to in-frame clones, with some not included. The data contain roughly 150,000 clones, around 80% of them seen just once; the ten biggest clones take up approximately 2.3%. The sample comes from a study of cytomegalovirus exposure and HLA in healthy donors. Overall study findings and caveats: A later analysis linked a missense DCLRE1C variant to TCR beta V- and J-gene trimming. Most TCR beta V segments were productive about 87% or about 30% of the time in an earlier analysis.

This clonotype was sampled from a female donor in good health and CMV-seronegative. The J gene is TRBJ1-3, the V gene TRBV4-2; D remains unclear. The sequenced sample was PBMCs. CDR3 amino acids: CASSQVAGSGNTIYF. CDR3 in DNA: TGTGCCAGCAGCCAAGTAGCGGGCTCTGGAAACACCATATATTTT.